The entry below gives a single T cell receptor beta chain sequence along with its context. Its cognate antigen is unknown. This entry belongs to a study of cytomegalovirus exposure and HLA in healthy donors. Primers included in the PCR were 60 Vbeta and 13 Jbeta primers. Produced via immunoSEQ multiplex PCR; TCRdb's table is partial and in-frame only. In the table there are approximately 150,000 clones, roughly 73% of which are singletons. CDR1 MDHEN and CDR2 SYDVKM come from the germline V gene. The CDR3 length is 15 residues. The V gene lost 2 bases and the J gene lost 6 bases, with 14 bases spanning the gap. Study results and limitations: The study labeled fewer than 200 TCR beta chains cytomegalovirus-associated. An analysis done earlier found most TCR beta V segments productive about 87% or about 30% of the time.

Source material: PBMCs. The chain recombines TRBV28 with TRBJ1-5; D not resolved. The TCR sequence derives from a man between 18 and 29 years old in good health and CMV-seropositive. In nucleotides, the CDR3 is TGTGCCAGCAGTTTAAGAGGCCTTGGGAGTCAGCCCCAGCATTTT. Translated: CASSLRGLGSQPQHF. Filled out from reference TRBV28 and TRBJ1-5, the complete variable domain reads DVKVTQSSRYLVKRTGEKVFLECVQDMDHENMFWYRQDPGLGLRLIYFSYDVKMKEKGDIPEGYSVSREKKERFSLILESASTNQTSMYLCASSLRGLGSQPQHFGDGTRLSIL.